This record covers a single T cell receptor beta chain. The data derive from a study of blood T cell repertoires in COVID-19. Background on the study: T cells, B-cell-depleted T cells, or PBMCs supplied cDNA or gDNA.

The V and J ends lost 4 bases and 2 bases, in that order; junction bases with no gene match: 6. Germline CDR1 is SGHKS and CDR2 is YYEKEE (reference sequence). This CDR3 is built from 15 residues. As handled by the study authors: Nucleated cell counts were estimated from reference gene primer amplification. Profiling relied on immunoSEQ multiplex PCR, and the TCRdb table lists in-frame clones only, not all of them. V, J and clone size are those of that table, while D and trimming were read from the DNA. The sample holds some 62,000 clones; around 80% are singletons and the top ten take approximately 20%.

This TCR derives from a woman aged 80 or older with active or convalescent COVID-19. What was sequenced was peripheral blood. This chain uses TRBV5-5 with TRBJ1-3, with 7 bases lining up with TRBD1. CDR3 DNA sequence: TGTGCCAGCAGCCAAGACAGGGTAGCTGGAAACACCATATATTTT. It yields the protein CASSQDRVAGNTIYF.